Listed below are T cell receptor beta chains from one sample, sequenced in a study of vaccination effects on CD4 cells after COVID-19. TCRdb's copy holds only in-frame clones and misses some; the assay was immunoSEQ multiplex PCR. The sample includes tens of thousands of clones, about 80% of them seen just once. What these receptors recognize is not known. This material consisted of CD4+ T cells from PBMCs cultured without peptide, taken after COVID-19 vaccination. The receptors were gathered from a human donor who had a prior SARS-CoV-2 infection. Each CDR3 is given with its conserved first and last residue. Fields, in order: V gene, J gene, D gene, clone size, CDR3 DNA, CDR3 protein. The D gene is left open where the match is weak. The listing skips clone size in some rows; elsewhere it reads once, few, many or a size class.

TRBV4-2,TRBJ1-3,TRBD1,-,TGTGCCAGCAGCCAAGCCGGGACAGGGGGGGACACCATATATTTT,CASSQAGTGGDTIYF
TRBV5-6,TRBJ1-1,-,few,TGTGCCAGCAGCGGCCGGGACAAGAGGACTGAAGCTTTCTTT,CASSGRDKRTEAFF
TRBV2,TRBJ1-2,-,-,TGTGCCAGCAGGGAAGTCAGGGGAAGCTATGGCTACACCTTC,CASREVRGSYGYTF
TRBV3-1/TRBV3-2,TRBJ1-1,-,-,TGTGCCAGCAGCCAAAGAGGGCACGGGACTGAAGCTTTCTTT,CASSQRGHGTEAFF
TRBV11-3,TRBJ1-5,-,few,TGTGCCAGCAGCTCTACAGTGAATCAGCCCCAGCATTTT,CASSSTVNQPQHF
TRBV5-6,TRBJ2-1,-,few,TGTGCCAGCAGCTCCGCCTGGGGTGAGCAGTTCTTC,CASSSAWGEQFF
TRBV4-3,TRBJ2-1,TRBD2,-,TGCGCCAGCAGCGGACTAGGAGTGGCGAATGAGCAGTTCTTC,CASSGLGVANEQFF
TRBV6-5,TRBJ1-2,TRBD1,few,TGTGCCAGCAAACCGACAGGGTCCTATGGCTACACCTTC,CASKPTGSYGYTF
TRBV3-1/TRBV3-2,TRBJ2-7,-,-,TGTGCCAGCAGCCAAGAACTAGCAACCTACGAGCAGTACTTC,CASSQELATYEQYF
TRBV5-1,TRBJ2-5,-,-,TGCGCCAGCAGCTTGGGTAGGGATTTTCAAGAGACCCAGTACTTC,CASSLGRDFQETQYF
TRBV30,TRBJ1-5,-,few,TGTGCCTGGAATCGGGAGGGCGGGCAGCCCCAGCATTTT,CAWNREGGQPQHF
TRBV19,TRBJ1-5,-,-,TGTGCCAGTAGTAACAGAAATCAGCCCCAGCATTTT,CASSNRNQPQHF
TRBV5-4,TRBJ2-1,-,-,TGTGCCAGCAGCTTAGGGCTTGGCTCCTACAATGAGCAGTTCTTC,CASSLGLGSYNEQFF
TRBV7-2,TRBJ1-5,TRBD1,-,TGTGCCAGCAGCCTATATGGGACAGACAATCAGCCCCAGCATTTT,CASSLYGTDNQPQHF
TRBV5-1,TRBJ1-4,TRBD1,-,TGCGCCAGCAGCGTGGGGGCGACAGGGTTGGGTGAAAAACTGTTTTTT,CASSVGATGLGEKLFF
TRBV7-2,TRBJ2-1,-,-,TGTGCCAGCAGCTTAATGGACGGGTACGGTGAGCAGTTCTTC,CASSLMDGYGEQFF